Listed below are T cell receptor beta chains from one sample, sequenced in a study of post-analysis software for immune sequencing data. A single record per CDR3 protein comes from TCRdb applying MiXCR to the PCR reads. Here the sample spans 400,000 to 500,000 distinct CDR3 sequences, 30% to 40% being singletons. The specimen sequenced was blood. Every receptor here comes from a girl under 10 years old with multiple sclerosis. CDR3s include the opening cysteine and the closing phenylalanine or tryptophan. D genes are given only for firm matches. The listing skips clone size in some rows; elsewhere it reads once, few, many or a size class.

d_gene: -
v_gene: TRBV5-6
j_gene: TRBJ1-2
abundance: few
CDR3aa: CASSLVVEGYGYTF
CDR3nt: TGTGCCAGCAGCTTGGTGGTGGAGGGCTATGGCTACACCTTC

d_gene: -
v_gene: TRBV27
j_gene: TRBJ1-6
abundance: -
CDR3aa: CASSLGGINSPLHF
CDR3nt: TGTGCCAGCAGTTTAGGGGGAATTAATTCACCCCTCCACTTT

d_gene: TRBD1
v_gene: TRBV20-1
j_gene: TRBJ1-5
abundance: -
CDR3aa: CSASQGASNQPQHF
CDR3nt: TGCAGTGCTAGTCAGGGGGCGAGCAATCAGCCCCAGCATTTT

d_gene: -
v_gene: TRBV28
j_gene: TRBJ2-7
abundance: -
CDR3aa: CASSPNKVRVGTYEQYF
CDR3nt: TGTGCCAGCAGTCCCAACAAGGTCCGGGTGGGGACCTACGAGCAGTACTTC

d_gene: -
v_gene: TRBV7-2
j_gene: TRBJ1-6
abundance: once
CDR3aa: CASSSAPSGSPLHF
CDR3nt: TGTGCCAGCAGCTCGGCCCCGTCGGGATCACCCCTCCACTTT

d_gene: -
v_gene: TRBV6-5
j_gene: TRBJ2-1
abundance: -
CDR3aa: CASSYSGSSYNEQFF
CDR3nt: TGTGCCAGCAGTTACTCGGGGAGCTCCTACAATGAGCAGTTCTTC

d_gene: -
v_gene: TRBV7-2
j_gene: TRBJ2-3
abundance: -
CDR3aa: CASSSGSGTDTQYF
CDR3nt: TGTGCCAGCAGCTCTGGGAGCGGCACAGATACGCAGTATTTT

d_gene: TRBD2
v_gene: TRBV28
j_gene: TRBJ2-3
abundance: few
CDR3aa: CASSPLSGSPDTQYF
CDR3nt: TGTGCCAGCAGTCCTTTAAGCGGGAGTCCAGATACGCAGTATTTT

d_gene: -
v_gene: TRBV6-2/TRBV6-3
j_gene: TRBJ2-6
abundance: few
CDR3aa: CASSLLRGAGANVLTF
CDR3nt: TGTGCCAGCAGCCTACTACGGGGTGCCGGGGCCAACGTCCTGACTTTC

d_gene: -
v_gene: TRBV4-3
j_gene: TRBJ2-3
abundance: -
CDR3aa: CASSQQGRDTQYF
CDR3nt: TGCGCCAGCAGCCAACAGGGCAGGGATACGCAGTATTTT

d_gene: TRBD2
v_gene: TRBV7-7
j_gene: TRBJ2-1
abundance: many
CDR3aa: CASSPWTSGSSYNEQFF
CDR3nt: TGTGCCAGCAGCCCGTGGACTAGCGGTAGCTCCTACAATGAGCAGTTCTTC

d_gene: -
v_gene: TRBV7-2
j_gene: TRBJ2-5
abundance: few
CDR3aa: CASSPLRGVETQYF
CDR3nt: TGTGCCAGCAGCCCATTGAGGGGGGTTGAGACCCAGTACTTC

d_gene: TRBD1
v_gene: TRBV28
j_gene: TRBJ1-5
abundance: -
CDR3aa: CASSSRGPPQPQHF
CDR3nt: TGTGCCAGCAGTTCCAGGGGGCCGCCGCAGCCCCAGCATTTT

d_gene: -
v_gene: TRBV5-6
j_gene: TRBJ2-3
abundance: -
CDR3aa: CASSWVFEGTDTQYF
CDR3nt: TGTGCCAGCAGCTGGGTTTTTGAGGGGACAGATACGCAGTATTTT

d_gene: TRBD2
v_gene: TRBV29-1
j_gene: TRBJ2-1
abundance: -
CDR3aa: CSALTSGSAEQFF
CDR3nt: TGCAGCGCCCTGACTAGCGGGAGTGCTGAGCAGTTCTTC

d_gene: -
v_gene: TRBV27
j_gene: TRBJ2-7
abundance: -
CDR3aa: CASSPMRGEQYF
CDR3nt: TGTGCCAGCAGTCCTATGAGGGGCGAGCAGTACTTC

d_gene: TRBD2
v_gene: TRBV29-1
j_gene: TRBJ2-1
abundance: once
CDR3aa: CSVDSREGLSSYNEQFF
CDR3nt: TGCAGCGTTGATTCGCGGGAGGGCCTGAGTTCCTACAATGAGCAGTTCTTC

d_gene: -
v_gene: TRBV5-1
j_gene: TRBJ2-7
abundance: few
CDR3aa: CASSLARYTYEQYF
CDR3nt: TGCGCCAGCAGCTTGGCCCGATATACCTACGAGCAGTACTTC

d_gene: -
v_gene: TRBV12-3/TRBV12-4
j_gene: TRBJ2-3
abundance: -
CDR3aa: CASSIGRGTHKGADTQYF
CDR3nt: TGTGCCAGCAGCATAGGTAGGGGGACCCATAAGGGAGCAGATACGCAGTATTTT

d_gene: -
v_gene: TRBV7-6
j_gene: TRBJ2-3
abundance: -
CDR3aa: CASSLPPNTDTQYF
CDR3nt: TGTGCCAGCAGCTTGCCGCCGAACACAGATACGCAGTATTTT

d_gene: -
v_gene: TRBV7-9
j_gene: TRBJ2-7
abundance: few
CDR3aa: CASSRGDSYEQYF
CDR3nt: TGTGCCAGCAGCCGAGGGGACTCCTACGAGCAGTACTTC

d_gene: -
v_gene: TRBV3-1
j_gene: TRBJ2-7
abundance: -
CDR3aa: CASSPRGDYEQYF
CDR3nt: TGTGCCAGCAGCCCTAGAGGGGACTACGAGCAGTACTTC

d_gene: -
v_gene: TRBV6-5
j_gene: TRBJ2-1
abundance: -
CDR3aa: CASSRRGMNGYNGQFF
CDR3nt: TGTGCCAGCAGTCGGAGGGGTATGAACGGCTACAATGGGCAGTTCTTC

d_gene: -
v_gene: TRBV13
j_gene: TRBJ1-6
abundance: -
CDR3aa: CASSSRQPGPPLHF
CDR3nt: TGTGCCAGCAGCTCCCGACAGCCGGGGCCACCCCTCCACTTT

d_gene: TRBD1
v_gene: TRBV4-1
j_gene: TRBJ2-7
abundance: -
CDR3aa: CASSQMLQGAYEQYF
CDR3nt: TGCGCCAGCAGCCAAATGCTCCAGGGGGCCTACGAGCAGTACTTC

d_gene: -
v_gene: TRBV2
j_gene: TRBJ2-3
abundance: -
CDR3aa: CASREWGGPDTQYF
CDR3nt: TGTGCCAGCAGGGAATGGGGGGGCCCAGATACGCAGTATTTT

d_gene: -
v_gene: TRBV6-6
j_gene: TRBJ2-3
abundance: -
CDR3aa: CASRDGFSTDTQYF
CDR3nt: TGTGCCAGCAGGGACGGATTTAGCACAGATACGCAGTATTTT

d_gene: -
v_gene: TRBV5-1
j_gene: TRBJ2-4
abundance: -
CDR3aa: CASSSGEKNIQYF
CDR3nt: TGCGCCAGCAGCTCCGGAGAGAAAAACATTCAGTACTTC

d_gene: TRBD2
v_gene: TRBV7-3
j_gene: TRBJ2-1
abundance: -
CDR3aa: CASSYLAGASYNEQFF
CDR3nt: TGTGCCAGCAGTTACCTAGCGGGGGCCTCTTACAATGAGCAGTTCTTC

d_gene: -
v_gene: TRBV7-8
j_gene: TRBJ2-7
abundance: -
CDR3aa: CASSLVDRRTYEQYF
CDR3nt: TGTGCCAGCAGCTTAGTTGACAGGAGGACCTACGAGCAGTACTTC

d_gene: -
v_gene: TRBV2
j_gene: TRBJ2-7
abundance: -
CDR3aa: CASSEAYNEQYF
CDR3nt: TGTGCCAGCAGTGAAGCCTACAATGAGCAGTACTTC

d_gene: -
v_gene: TRBV3-1
j_gene: TRBJ2-7
abundance: few
CDR3aa: CASTRKVDSYEQYF
CDR3nt: TGTGCCAGCACCCGAAAGGTGGACTCCTACGAGCAGTACTTC